This is a list of T cell receptor beta chains from one sample in a study of T cell responses to AZD1222 COVID-19 vaccine. The assay was immunoSEQ multiplex PCR, and TCRdb's table has in-frame clones only and misses some. The sample contains 110,000 to 150,000 clones, more than 75% of which appear only once. The sample here was peripheral blood, taken 28 days after the second AZD1222 dose. The receptors were gathered from an adult who received the AZD1222 COVID-19 vaccine. Each CDR3 is given with its conserved first and last residue. A D gene is named only where the DNA matches it firmly.

>TRBJ2-1|TRBV28|-
CASIVGGTLKNMFF
TGTGCCAGCATCGTAGGGGGGACCCTAAAAAACATGTTCTTC
>TRBJ2-2|TRBV5-8|-
CASRKGDYTGELFF
TGTGCCAGCAGGAAAGGAGACTACACCGGGGAGCTGTTTTTT
>TRBJ2-2|TRBV7-3|TRBD1
CASSLTFGTGGAGTGELFF
TGTGCCAGCAGCTTAACGTTCGGGACAGGGGGCGCTGGCACCGGGGAGCTGTTTTTT
>TRBJ1-2|TRBV9|-
CASSVDWAGYGYTF
TGTGCCAGCAGCGTAGATTGGGCAGGGTATGGCTACACCTTC
>TRBJ1-6|TRBV18|-
CASSPLQGIGSPLHF
TGTGCCAGCTCACCGCTACAGGGAATAGGATCACCCCTCCACTTT
>TRBJ2-7|TRBV7-9|TRBD2
CASSPTGTSFDEQYF
TGTGCCAGCAGCCCTACCGGGACTAGCTTCGACGAGCAGTACTTC
>TRBJ1-5|TRBV6-5|TRBD1
CASLAQGGSQPQHF
TGTGCCAGCCTCGCCCAGGGGGGTTCTCAGCCCCAGCATTTT
>TRBJ1-1|TRBV18|-
CASSPIRARDTEAFF
TGTGCCAGCTCACCGATCAGGGCTAGGGACACTGAAGCTTTCTTT
>TRBJ1-2|TRBV10-3|-
CAISESRDIKNYGYTF
TGTGCCATCAGTGAGTCGAGGGATATTAAAAACTATGGCTACACCTTC
>TRBJ2-1|TRBV7-9|-
CASSLGGPSYNEQFF
TGTGCCAGCAGCCTAGGGGGGCCCTCCTACAATGAGCAGTTCTTC
>TRBJ1-5|TRBV24-1|TRBD1
CATSEPWDRERGDQPPQHF
TGTGCCACCAGTGAGCCATGGGACAGGGAGCGAGGGGATCAACCGCCCCAGCATTTT
>TRBJ2-7|TRBV7-8|-
CASSLDFGAAPGQYF
TGTGCCAGCAGCTTAGATTTTGGCGCAGCGCCCGGGCAGTACTTC
>TRBJ2-5|TRBV7-2|TRBD2
CASSLGTSGQETQYF
TGTGCCAGCAGCCTCGGGACTAGCGGGCAAGAGACCCAGTACTTC